This T cell receptor (beta chain) was sequenced during a study of cytomegalovirus exposure and HLA in healthy donors. Primers for the PCR totalled 60 Vbeta and 13 Jbeta. Data came from immunoSEQ multiplex PCR; TCRdb stores just in-frame clones and leaves some out. Among approximately 35,000 clones listed, 75% to 85% were seen once. General observations from the study: The listing of roughly 160 TCR beta chains classed them as cytomegalovirus-associated. An analysis done earlier found most TCR beta V segments productive about 90% or about 30% of the time.

In regard to this clone: What it recognizes is unknown.

Each donor was healthy, and each was a bone marrow donor. Though probably carrying unrecorded immune exposures, donors were nominally healthy at sampling. The CDR3 consists of 14 residues. Trimming cost V 6 bases and J 5 bases; bases outside gene matches: 10. In germline, CDR1 is MNHEY, CDR2 SVGAGI. The sequence derives from a woman younger than 30 in good health and CMV-seronegative. The rearrangement uses TRBV6-5 and TRBJ2-7, with TRBD1 identical over 7 bases. Sequenced sample: PBMCs. CDR3 DNA: TGTGCCAGCAGACCCACAGGGGTCGGCCACGAGCAGTACTTC. Amino acids: CASRPTGVGHEQYF.